Below are 18 T cell receptor beta chains sequenced from a single sample in a study of CD8 T cells in Susac syndrome. Reverse transcription of 0.5 to 1 ug RNA was performed with random hexamers. TCRdb ran MiXCR on the immunoSEQ multiplex PCR reads and lists one entry per CDR3 protein. The table shows approximately 150,000 distinct CDR3 sequences, with approximately 94% occurring only once. Sequenced material: CD4+ T cells from PBMCs. These receptors were collected from a human donor with Susac syndrome.

The chain joins TRBV29-1 to TRBJ1-1; 7 bases align to TRBD1. V was clipped by 7 bases and J by 0 bases; unmatched bases: 5. The CDR3 extends over 13 amino acids. Germline V gene sequence: CDR1 SQVTM, CDR2 ANQGSEA. The CDR3 DNA follows: TGCAGCGCCACCGGGACAGTGAACACTGAAGCTTTCTTT. Protein product: CSATGTVNTEAFF. The full variable domain, with the rest looked up from reference TRBV29-1 and TRBJ1-1, is SAVISQKPSRDICQRGTSLTIQCQVDSQVTMMFWYRQQPGQSLTLIATANQGSEATYESGFVIDKFPISRPNLTFSTLTVSNMSPEDSSIYLCSATGTVNTEAFFGQGTRLTVV.

V and J are TRBV28 and TRBJ2-2; 11 positions agree with TRBD2. Trimming removed 7 bases from V and 6 bases from J; junction bases left unmatched: 4. The CDR3 extends over 14 amino acids. Germline V gene data show CDR1 as MDHEN and CDR2 as SYDVKM. The DNA of the CDR3 is TGTGCCAGCATAGTAGCGGGAGGGCCCGGGGAGCTGTTTTTT. Protein sequence: CASIVAGGPGELFF.

Here the CDR3 DNA reads TGTGCCAGCGGTTCCGGGACAGTCTTTATTTCGAACACCGGGGAGCTGTTTTTT. Translated, it gives CASGSGTVFISNTGELFF. V is TRBV11-2 and J is TRBJ2-2; 7 bases align to TRBD1. This CDR3 has 18 residues. V lost 8 bases to trimming and J lost 0 bases; unmatched junction nucleotides: 15. Germline V gene lookup returns CDR1 SGHAT and CDR2 FQNNGV.

This clonotype was observed once. V and J are TRBV28 and TRBJ1-2; TRBD1 is a possible D gene (6 bases). With 9 bases removed from V and 8 bases from J, the gap between germline ends came to 13 bases. Germline values: CDR1 MDHEN, CDR2 SYDVKM. The length of the CDR3 is 11 residues. The CDR3 loop is CASRQVWGYTF. The CDR3 region has the DNA TGTGCCAGTCGACAGGTTTGGGGCTACACCTTC.

The V call is TRBV18, the J call TRBJ2-1, with D possibly being TRBD2 (5 bases). Per the germline V gene, CDR1 is KGHSH and CDR2 is LQKENI. Trimming cost V 2 bases and J 6 bases, with 17 bases left between them. The CDR3 totals 16 residues. The DNA for the CDR3 is TGTGCCAGCTCACCAGCGGGCGCGAGGATGGGCAATGAGCAGTTCTTC. This sequence encodes CASSPAGARMGNEQFF.

This chain links TRBV27 with TRBJ1-1, with D perhaps TRBD1 (5 bases). The CDR3 length is 14 residues. With 7 bases removed from V and 4 bases from J, the gap between germline ends came to 16 bases. Germline loops: CDR1 MNHEY, CDR2 SMNVEV (reference sequence). Here the CDR3 reads CASITRGWSTEAFF. CDR3 DNA: TGTGCCAGCATAACGAGGGGATGGAGCACTGAAGCTTTCTTT.

There are a few counts of this clonotype. The rearrangement joins TRBV20-1 to TRBJ2-7; 12 bases agree with TRBD2. Germline V gene data show CDR1 as DFQATT and CDR2 as SNEGSKA (reference sequence). J gave up 2 bases and V 5 bases, and 4 bases lay outside the gene matches. This CDR3 is built from 14 residues. CDR3 sequence reads: CSALAGGNAYEQYF. For the CDR3, the DNA is TGCAGTGCTCTAGCGGGAGGGAACGCCTACGAGCAGTACTTC.

V and J are TRBV20-1 and TRBJ1-2; D uncertain. In germline, CDR1 is DFQATT, CDR2 SNEGSKA (reference sequence). Trimming stripped 2 bases from V and 4 bases from J, with 8 bases between. The CDR3 spans 12 residues. The CDR3 DNA reads as TGCAGTGCTAGAACTAGTTCCTATGGCTACACCTTC. It yields the protein CSARTSSYGYTF.

The CDR3 region is CAISAGTGGHEQYF. The CDR3 DNA reads as TGTGCCATCAGTGCCGGGACAGGGGGCCACGAGCAGTACTTC. The V call is TRBV10-3, the J call TRBJ2-7; 12 bases are shared with TRBD1. Germline CDR1 and CDR2: ENHRY and SYGVKD. V lost 4 bases to trimming and J lost 5 bases; unmatched junction nucleotides: 3. The CDR3 loop spans 14 amino acids.

CDR3 DNA sequence: TGTGCCAGCAGTGAACGAGACAGGGTGGGCGGCTACACCTTC. This translates into CASSERDRVGGYTF. The rearrangement uses TRBV25-1 and TRBJ1-2, with TRBD1 matching over 7 bases. The germline CDR1 and CDR2 sequences are MGHDK and SYGVNS. The length of the CDR3 is 14 residues. The V and J ends lost 2 bases and 8 bases, in that order; junction bases with no gene match: 8.

The chain couples TRBV7-9 to TRBJ2-5, with D possibly TRBD1 on 6 matching bases. CDR1 is SEHNR, CDR2 FQNEAQ, per germline (reference sequence). Trimming took 6 bases from V and 1 from J, leaving 15 bases between them. The CDR3 consists of 15 residues. In DNA form, the CDR3 reads TGTGCCAGCAGGGAACCCAGGGGAGTCCAAGAGACCCAGTACTTC. Its translation is CASREPRGVQETQYF.

V is TRBV11-2 and J is TRBJ2-2, with TRBD2 as a possible D gene (5 bases). Germline lookup yields CDR1 SGHAT and CDR2 FQNNGV. The CDR3 consists of 15 residues. V was clipped by 5 bases and J by 4 bases, with 14 bases between them. Here the CDR3 DNA reads TGTGCCAGCAGCGGAGAGAGGGCGATCACCGGGGAGCTGTTTTTT. Residues: CASSGERAITGELFF.

The chain is built from TRBV11-1 and TRBJ2-5; 7 bases fit TRBD2. From germline, CDR1 is SGHAT and CDR2 FQDESV (reference sequence). Trimming took 5 bases from V and 5 from J; bases not matched to a gene: 8. CDR3 length: 14 residues. The CDR3: CASSPRDYGETQYF. The CDR3 region has the DNA TGTGCCAGCAGCCCCCGGGACTATGGGGAGACCCAGTACTTC. The variable domain in full, with the rest retrieved from reference TRBV11-1 and TRBJ2-5, is EAEVAQSPRYKITEKSQAVAFWCDPISGHATLYWYRQILGQGPELLVQFQDESVVDDSQLPKDRFSAERLKGVDSTLKIQPAELGDSAMYLCASSPRDYGETQYFGPGTRLLVL.

The rearrangement links TRBV21-1 to TRBJ1-2. TRBV21-1 is noted as a pseudogene. This CDR3 comprises 11 residues. DNA for the CDR3: TGTGCCAGCAGCGGACCTAGGAGCTACACCTTC. Residues: CASSGPRSYTF.

This clonotype is a singleton in its sample. The rearrangement links TRBV7-3 to TRBJ2-6, with D possibly matching TRBD1 (5 bases). This CDR3 has 16 amino acids. V was clipped by 5 bases and J by 0 bases, with 11 bases between them. Germline values: CDR1 SGHTA, CDR2 FQGTGA. CDR3 amino acids: CASSPDSSSGANVLTF. The CDR3 DNA follows: TGTGCCAGCAGCCCCGACAGTAGCTCTGGGGCCAACGTCCTGACTTTC.

The V call is TRBV20-1, the J call TRBJ2-5, with D perhaps matching TRBD1 (6 bases). V was shortened by 6 bases and J by 5 bases, with 19 bases between the two germline ends. This CDR3 region has 14 residues. From germline, CDR1 is DFQATT and CDR2 SNEGSKA (reference sequence). The CDR3 DNA is TGCAGTGCAGAAGACAGGCGCTCCGGGGAGACCCAGTACTTC. It specifies CSAEDRRSGETQYF.

This chain joins TRBV20-1 and TRBJ1-4, with 7 bases aligning to TRBD1. V lost 6 bases to trimming and J lost 1 base; unmatched junction nucleotides: 5. This CDR3 region has 14 residues. Germline V CDR1 and CDR2: DFQATT, SNEGSKA (reference sequence). The CDR3, as DNA: TGCAGTGCCCAAGGGGGCATAACTAATGAAAAACTGTTTTTT. This encodes CSAQGGITNEKLFF.

This chain connects TRBV12-3 or TRBV12-4 to TRBJ2-7, with D tentatively TRBD2 (6 bases). The CDR3 is made up of 15 amino acids. V gave up 5 bases and J gave up 0 bases, with 14 bases separating them. The CDR3 DNA sequence: TGTGCCAGCAGTCGCGGGGTAGCGAGCTCCTACGAGCAGTACTTC. Protein product: CASSRGVASSYEQYF.